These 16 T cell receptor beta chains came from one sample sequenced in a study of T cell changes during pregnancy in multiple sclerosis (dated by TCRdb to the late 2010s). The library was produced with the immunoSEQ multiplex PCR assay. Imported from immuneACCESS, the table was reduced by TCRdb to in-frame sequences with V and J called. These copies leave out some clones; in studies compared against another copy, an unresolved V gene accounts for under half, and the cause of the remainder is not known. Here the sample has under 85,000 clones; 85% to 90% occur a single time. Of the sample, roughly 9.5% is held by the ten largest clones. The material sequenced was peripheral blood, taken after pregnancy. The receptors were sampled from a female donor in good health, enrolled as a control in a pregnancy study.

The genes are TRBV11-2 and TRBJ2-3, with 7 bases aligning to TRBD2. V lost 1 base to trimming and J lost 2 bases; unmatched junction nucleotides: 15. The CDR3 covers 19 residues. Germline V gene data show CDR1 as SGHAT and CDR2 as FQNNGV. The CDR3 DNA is TGTGCCAGCAGCTTAGTCCCTAGCGGAGGCCTCGTTACCACAGATACGCAGTATTTT. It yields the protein CASSLVPSGGLVTTDTQYF.

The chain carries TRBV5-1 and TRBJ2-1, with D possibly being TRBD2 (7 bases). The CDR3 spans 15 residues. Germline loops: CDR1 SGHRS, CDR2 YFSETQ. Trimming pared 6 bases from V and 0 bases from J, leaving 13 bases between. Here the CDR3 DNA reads TGCGCCAGCACTGGCGGGGGCCCCTCCTACAATGAGCAGTTCTTC. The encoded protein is CASTGGGPSYNEQFF.

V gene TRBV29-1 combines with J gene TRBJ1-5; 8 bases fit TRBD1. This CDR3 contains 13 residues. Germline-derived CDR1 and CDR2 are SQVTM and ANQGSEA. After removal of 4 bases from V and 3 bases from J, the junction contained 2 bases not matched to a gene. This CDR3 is CSVGTGPNQPQHF. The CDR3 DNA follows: TGCAGCGTTGGGACAGGGCCCAATCAGCCCCAGCATTTT.

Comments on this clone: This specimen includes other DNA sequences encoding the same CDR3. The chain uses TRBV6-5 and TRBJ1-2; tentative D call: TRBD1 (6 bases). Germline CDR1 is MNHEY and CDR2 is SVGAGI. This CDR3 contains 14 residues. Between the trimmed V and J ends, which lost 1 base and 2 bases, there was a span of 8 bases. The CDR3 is CASSYLTGNYGYTF. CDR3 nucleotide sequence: TGTGCCAGCAGTTACTTGACAGGAAACTATGGCTACACCTTC.

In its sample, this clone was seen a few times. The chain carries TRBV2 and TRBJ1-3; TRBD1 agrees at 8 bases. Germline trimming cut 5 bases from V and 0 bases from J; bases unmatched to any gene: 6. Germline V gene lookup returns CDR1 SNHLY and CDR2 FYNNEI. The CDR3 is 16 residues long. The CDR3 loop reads CASSPKGTGSGNTIYF. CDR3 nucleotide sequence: TGTGCCAGCAGTCCAAAGGGGACAGGCTCTGGAAACACCATATATTTT.

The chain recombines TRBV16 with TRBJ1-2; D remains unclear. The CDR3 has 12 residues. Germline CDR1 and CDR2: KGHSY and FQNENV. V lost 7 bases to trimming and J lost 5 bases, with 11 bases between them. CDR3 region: CASTHPGYGYTF. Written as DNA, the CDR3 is TGTGCCAGCACCCACCCGGGGTATGGCTACACCTTC.

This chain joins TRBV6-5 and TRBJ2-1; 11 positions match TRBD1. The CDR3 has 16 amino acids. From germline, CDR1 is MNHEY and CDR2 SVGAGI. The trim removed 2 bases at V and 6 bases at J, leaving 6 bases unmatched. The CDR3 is CASSYGRGTGGNEQFF. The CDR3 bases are TGTGCCAGCAGTTACGGCCGCGGGACAGGGGGCAATGAGCAGTTCTTC.

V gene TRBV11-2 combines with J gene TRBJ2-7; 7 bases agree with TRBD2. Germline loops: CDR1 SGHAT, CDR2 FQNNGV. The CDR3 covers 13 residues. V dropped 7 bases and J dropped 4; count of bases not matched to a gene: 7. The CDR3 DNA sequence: TGTGCCAGCAATCCAGCGGGAAGTTACGAGCAGTACTTC. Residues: CASNPAGSYEQYF.

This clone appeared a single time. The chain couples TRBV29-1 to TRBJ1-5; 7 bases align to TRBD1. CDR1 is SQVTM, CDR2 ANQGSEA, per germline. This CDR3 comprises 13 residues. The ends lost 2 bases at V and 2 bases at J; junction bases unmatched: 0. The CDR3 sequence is CSVEQGGNQPQHF. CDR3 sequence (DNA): TGCAGCGTTGAACAGGGGGGCAATCAGCCCCAGCATTTT.

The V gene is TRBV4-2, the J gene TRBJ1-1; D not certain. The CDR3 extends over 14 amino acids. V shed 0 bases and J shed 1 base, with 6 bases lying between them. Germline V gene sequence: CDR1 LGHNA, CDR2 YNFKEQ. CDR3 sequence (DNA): TGTGCCAGCAGCCAAGACGCAGGGAACACTGAAGCTTTCTTT. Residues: CASSQDAGNTEAFF.

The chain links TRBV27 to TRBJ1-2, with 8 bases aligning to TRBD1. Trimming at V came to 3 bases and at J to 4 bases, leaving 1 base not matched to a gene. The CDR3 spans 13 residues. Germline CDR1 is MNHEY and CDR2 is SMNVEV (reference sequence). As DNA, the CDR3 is TGTGCCAGCAGTTTGGGACAGGCCTATGGCTACACCTTC. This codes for CASSLGQAYGYTF.

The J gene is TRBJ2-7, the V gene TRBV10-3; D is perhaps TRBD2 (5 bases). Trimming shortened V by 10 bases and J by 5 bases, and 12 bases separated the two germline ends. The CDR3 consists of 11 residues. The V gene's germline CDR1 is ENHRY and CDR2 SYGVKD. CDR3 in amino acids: CATEDFDEQYF. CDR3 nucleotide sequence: TGTGCCACCGAGGACTTTGACGAGCAGTACTTC.

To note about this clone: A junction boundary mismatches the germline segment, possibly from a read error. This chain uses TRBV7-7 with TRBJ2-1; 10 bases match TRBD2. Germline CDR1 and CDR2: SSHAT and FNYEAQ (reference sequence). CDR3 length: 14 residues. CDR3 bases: TGTGCTAGCAGCCCTAGCGGGGGTTACAATGAGCAGTTCTTC. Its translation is CASSPSGGYNEQFF.

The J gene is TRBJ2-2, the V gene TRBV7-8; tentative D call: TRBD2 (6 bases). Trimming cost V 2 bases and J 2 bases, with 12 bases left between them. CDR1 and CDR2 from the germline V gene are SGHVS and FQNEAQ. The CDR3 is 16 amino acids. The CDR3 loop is CASSLNPEGNTGELFF. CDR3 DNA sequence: TGTGCCAGCAGCTTAAATCCGGAGGGCAACACCGGGGAGCTGTTTTTT.

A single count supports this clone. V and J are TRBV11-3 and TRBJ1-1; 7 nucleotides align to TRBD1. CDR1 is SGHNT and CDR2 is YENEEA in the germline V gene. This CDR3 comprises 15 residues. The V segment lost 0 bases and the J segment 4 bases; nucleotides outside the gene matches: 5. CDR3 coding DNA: TGTGCCAGCAGCTTAGATCAGGGGGGTTTCACTGAAGCTTTCTTT. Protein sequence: CASSLDQGGFTEAFF.

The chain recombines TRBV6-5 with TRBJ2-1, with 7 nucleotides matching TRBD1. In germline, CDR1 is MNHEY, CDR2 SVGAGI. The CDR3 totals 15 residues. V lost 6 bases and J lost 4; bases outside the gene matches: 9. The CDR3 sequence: CASSRWRQGYNEQFF. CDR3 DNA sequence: TGTGCCAGCAGCCGCTGGCGACAGGGATACAATGAGCAGTTCTTC.